One TCR beta chain is described in this entry. The clone's antigen remains unknown. No clone much larger than this one lies a single base away; base qualities are absent. The sample belongs to a study of OX40 agonist ivuxolimab in advanced cancers. Study-level background: Ivuxolimab was a fully human IgG2 agonistic monoclonal antibody targeting the costimulatory receptor OX40 (CD134). Intravenous ivuxolimab was administered to patients every 2 weeks at six dose levels: 0.01, 0.1, 0.3, 1.5, 3 and 10 mg/kg. Of the approximately 54 dose-escalation patients, hepatocellular carcinoma was present in 19, melanoma in roughly 15, renal cell carcinoma in 9 and head and neck cancer in 9. In the dose-escalation cohort, more than 75% of patients were male, and the mean age was approximately 64 years, with a range of 23 to 79. Patients were allowed to have had prior anti-PD-1, anti-PD-L1 or anti-CTLA-4 therapy, and 30% to 40% of the dose-escalation patients had previously received checkpoint inhibitors. Partial responses occurred in three dose-escalation patients: two with cutaneous melanoma and one with hepatocellular carcinoma. The point of sequencing TCRbeta in the periphery was to test whether ivuxolimab changed TCR sequence diversity and drove clonal T-cell expansion. The paper reports the monotherapy dose-escalation portion (N ≈ 52 patients) of the phase I ivuxolimab trial. Overall study results and their limits: In the 0.1-3.0 mg/kg groups, partial responders had among the lowest normalized peripheral clonal expansion, particularly in CD8+ T cells. The antigen specificity of the peripheral T cells that underwent clonal expansion was not determined. Clonal expansion of both CD4+ and CD8+ blood T cells was observed from baseline to week 6 at doses 0.1 to 3.0 mg/kg. On average, CD8+ T cells showed more expanded clones than CD4+ T cells after ivuxolimab. Low levels of normalized T-cell clonal expansion were also seen in some nonresponding patients.

For sequencing of the TCRbeta CDR3 region, genomic DNA was extracted from the sorted cells. The immunoSEQ Assay was used to sequence the TCRbeta CDR3 regions. TCRdb took over this immuneACCESS table, retaining in-frame rearrangements with V and J assigned. Such tables are incomplete; in checked studies, under half of the missing clones stem from an unresolved V gene, and the remainder is unexplained. The sample includes fewer than 95,000 clones, with approximately 85% observed a single time. The leading ten clones occupy approximately 0.6% of the sample. The trial excluded patients who had a history of autoimmune disease or who were on systemic immunosuppression. Peripheral blood for TCR sequencing was collected from all dose cohorts at baseline, on cycle 4 day 1, and on cycle 7 day 1. The samples were drawn from a first-in-human, open-label, multicenter phase I dose-escalation trial of ivuxolimab. Adults with locally advanced or metastatic head and neck squamous cell, hepatocellular, melanoma or renal cell carcinoma were enrolled in the trial. Before TCR sequencing, CD4+ and CD8+ T cells were separately sorted from peripheral blood.

Based on the germline V gene (reference sequence), the CDR1 and CDR2 sequences are PRHDT and FYEKMQ. The CDR3 starts with the cysteine, ends with the phenylalanine, and has 15 residues. The CDR3 DNA has 45 bases and is translated from base 1. Cut back by 6 bases and 0 bases, the V and J ends lie 12 bases apart. The receptor was isolated from an adult with an advanced solid tumor such as melanoma, head and neck, liver or kidney cancer. The chain links TRBV13 with TRBJ1-3; tentative D gene TRBD1, with 6 bases matching. Sequencing used CD4+ or CD8+ T cells sorted from blood, obtained in a trial of the OX40 agonist ivuxolimab. The CDR3 corresponds to CASRPGQFSGNTIYF. The DNA sequence is TGTGCCAGCAGGCCAGGACAGTTCTCTGGAAACACCATATATTTT.